Listed below are T cell receptor beta chains from one sample, sequenced in a study of graft-versus-host responses after intestinal transplantation. Their cognate antigens are unknown. Measured with immunoSEQ multiplex PCR; TCRdb has only the in-frame clones, and not every one. The top ten clones hold roughly 15% of a sample with more than 80,000 clones, 83% of them seen once. The starting material was unstimulated CD8+ T cells sorted from spleen or lymph node cells, obtained before intestinal transplant. Every receptor here comes from a human donor who received an intestinal transplant. CDR3s leave out the opening cysteine and the closing phenylalanine or tryptophan. D genes are given only for firm matches.

V gene	D gene	J gene	CDR3 protein
TRBV12-5	-	TRBJ2-3	ASGLGGSTDTQY
TRBV5-1	TRBD1	TRBJ2-7	ASSVGDSSYEQY
TRBV9	TRBD2	TRBJ2-1	ASSASGGLYNEQF
TRBV27	-	TRBJ2-3	ASSFGTLITDTQY
TRBV27	-	TRBJ1-1	ASSLSTWGGTEAF
TRBV27	-	TRBJ2-7	ASSLLQGYEQY
TRBV7-6	TRBD1	TRBJ2-3	ASSPRTGGEYAKDTQY
TRBV28	TRBD2	TRBJ2-1	ASSLWGLAGLHSYNEQF
TRBV15	TRBD1	TRBJ2-1	ATSVRTGGRDEQF
TRBV11-1	-	TRBJ1-1	ASSLAHAEAF
TRBV6-1	-	TRBJ2-5	ASSLQGMELETQY
TRBV5-1	-	TRBJ1-1	ASSLFTGEAEAF
TRBV4-1	-	TRBJ2-7	ASSQEVNGGYEQY
TRBV5-4	-	TRBJ1-2	ASSLGEGDGYT
TRBV15	-	TRBJ2-6	ATSIVKGANVLT
TRBV28	-	TRBJ2-1	ASMVRSGGGYNEQF
TRBV27	TRBD2	TRBJ2-7	ASSLLRDYSYEQY
TRBV12-5	-	TRBJ2-3	ASGPRHLPSTDTQY
TRBV19	-	TRBJ2-5	ASRRITRQETQY
TRBV6-5	TRBD2	TRBJ2-3	ASLGGTSGADTQY
TRBV6-4	TRBD1	TRBJ2-7	ASSDGGGTGHLWY
TRBV2	-	TRBJ1-3	ASRRSGSGNTIY
TRBV6-5	-	TRBJ2-7	ASSVHTGLDYEQY
TRBV6-5	-	TRBJ2-2	ASSYGSENTGELF
TRBV4-1	-	TRBJ1-3	ASSQGADSGNTIY
TRBV9	TRBD2	TRBJ2-5	ASSAGRGLGETQY
TRBV2	-	TRBJ2-7	ASSEYVTYEQY
TRBV6-5	TRBD1	TRBJ1-4	ASSQGQPHEKLF
TRBV19	-	TRBJ2-7	ASSIVLAESYEQY
TRBV2	-	TRBJ1-5	ASSESTGAQGQPQH
TRBV6-5	-	TRBJ2-5	ASTLTGAVQETQY
TRBV7-6	-	TRBJ1-3	ASSLFSRGGSGNTIY
TRBV19	-	TRBJ1-5	ASSVSNQPQH
TRBV4-2	TRBD1	-	ASSQDGGQGAGYYEQY
TRBV29-1	-	TRBJ2-2	SVGNTNTGELF
TRBV7-4	TRBD2	TRBJ2-2	ASSHRTSGSRNTGELF
TRBV6-5	-	TRBJ1-5	ASSYRGGYQPQH
TRBV7-9	-	TRBJ2-7	ASSSEAYEQY
TRBV28	TRBD1	TRBJ2-7	ASSLTGVGDEQY
TRBV29-1	TRBD1	TRBJ2-7	GVESGGTYEQY
TRBV9	TRBD1	TRBJ1-1	ASSVGDRGFEAF